A single sample is the source of the 6 T cell receptor beta chains below, sequenced in a study of T cells after yellow fever vaccination (dated by TCRdb to about 2019). The library came from 5' RACE. Instrument used: Illumina NovaSeq 6000. The public reads were run again by TCRdb, first through fastp at Q25 and then through MiXCR, and only productive beta chains were kept. Entries that share a CDR3 protein sequence are merged under the most common genes and DNA. In this sample the table shows about 58,000 distinct CDR3 sequences, 5.7% of which occur a single time. The ten largest clones add up to around 30% of the sample. This specimen's treatment or condition label, interpreted: live attenuated yellow fever vaccine strain. Sequenced here: PBMCs, either bulk or a sorted T-cell subset (CD4+, CD8+, memory, or dextramer-sorted; not recorded which), sampled on the day of the yellow fever booster vaccination. These receptors came from a man aged 18 to 35 who received the YFV17D yellow fever vaccine.

This clonotype was seen many times. The chain employs TRBV4-3 and TRBJ1-2; D uncertain. V lost 0 bases, J lost 8 bases, and 13 bases lay in between. Per the germline V gene, CDR1 is LGHNA and CDR2 is YSLEER. The CDR3 extends over 14 amino acids. CDR3 sequence reads: CASSQERPGGGYTF. In DNA, the CDR3 is TGCGCCAGCAGCCAAGAGAGGCCGGGAGGGGGCTACACCTTC.

This clonotype was counted ten times or more. The chain uses TRBV6-5 and TRBJ2-5; maybe TRBD2 (6 bases). The germline CDR1 and CDR2 sequences are MNHEY and SVGAGI. The CDR3 contains 14 residues. V was pared by 6 bases and J by 3 bases, with 14 bases between. The CDR3 region has the DNA TGTGCCAGCAGGCGGGATACAGACGAAGAGACCCAGTACTTC. It specifies CASRRDTDEETQYF.

This clonotype appeared many times. The rearrangement joins TRBV20-1 to TRBJ2-1; 8 bases are shared with TRBD2. Germline values: CDR1 DFQATT, CDR2 SNEGSKA (reference sequence). CDR3 length: 20 residues. Trimming removed 1 base from V and 0 bases from J; junction bases left unmatched: 17. In DNA form, the CDR3 reads TGCAGTGCTAGAGTCGGGTCTAGCGGGCTTGCCCCGAGCTCCTACAATGAGCAGTTCTTC. Translation: CSARVGSSGLAPSSYNEQFF.

Here the CDR3 reads CASSFSYTDTQYF. CDR3 DNA sequence: TGTGCCAGCAGTTTCAGTTACACAGATACGCAGTATTTT. The V gene is TRBV27, the J gene TRBJ2-3; D is uncertain. CDR3 length: 13 residues. Deletions cut 3 bases from V and 2 bases from J, with 6 bases between. CDR1 and CDR2 (germline): MNHEY, SMNVEV (reference sequence).

The chain uses TRBV27 and TRBJ1-1; possibly TRBD1 for D (5 bases). Deletions cut 4 bases from V and 1 base from J, with 16 bases between. Germline lookup yields CDR1 MNHEY and CDR2 SMNVEV (reference sequence). There are 16 residues in the CDR3. The CDR3 region has the DNA TGTGCCAGCAGTTCTCTCCTTGGGACCGCGAACACTGAAGCTTTCTTT. Its protein product is CASSSLLGTANTEAFF.

This chain links TRBV30 with TRBJ1-1, with no clear D. Germline V gene data show CDR1 as GTSNPN and CDR2 as SVGIG (reference sequence). The V end lost 4 bases, the J end lost 5 bases, and 14 bases lay between the germline ends. The CDR3 covers 13 residues. The CDR3 DNA follows: TGTGCCTGGACCGTCCATTCGGGGACTGAAGCTTTCTTT. Protein product: CAWTVHSGTEAFF.